The 19 T cell receptor beta chains given below trace back to one sample, sequenced in a study of shared clonotypes between healthy human individuals. Sequencing used immunoSEQ multiplex PCR; TCRdb keeps in-frame clones, though not all of them. This repertoire shows over 2 million clones, 85% to 95% found once; its top ten account for about 0.13%. Sequenced input: naive CD4+ T cells sorted from blood. The subset is: CD45RA+ positively selected. The receptors derive from a man between 18 and 35 years old in good health.

The CDR3 loop is CASRVTGAETQYF. CDR3 bases: TGTGCCAGCAGGGTGACAGGGGCTGAGACCCAGTACTTC. The chain employs TRBV6-1 and TRBJ2-5, with 8 bases fitting TRBD1. CDR1 and CDR2 (germline): MNHNS, SASEGT. Unmatched junction bases numbered 5, after V lost 6 bases and J lost 5 bases. The CDR3 is made up of 13 amino acids.

The chain links TRBV30 to TRBJ1-3; 9 bases map to TRBD1. Per germline, CDR1 GTSNPN and CDR2 SVGIG (reference sequence). Germline trimming cut 3 bases from V and 0 bases from J; bases unmatched to any gene: 6. This CDR3 is built from 16 residues. CDR3 protein: CAWSRDRVASGNTIYF. The DNA for the CDR3 is TGTGCCTGGAGCAGGGACAGGGTGGCCTCTGGAAACACCATATATTTT.

The rearrangement links TRBV5-6 to TRBJ2-7, with a possible D match to TRBD2 (5 bases). Trimming removed 4 bases at V and 1 base at J, with 15 bases between. The CDR3 totals 15 residues. Germline V gene sequence: CDR1 SGHDT, CDR2 YYEEEE. The DNA of the CDR3 is TGTGCCAGCAGCCTGAATCCGGGGATTTCCTACGAGCAGTACTTC. Its translation: CASSLNPGISYEQYF.

The chain carries TRBV27 and TRBJ2-6; TRBD2 might be the D (6 bases). V gave up 0 bases and J gave up 4 bases, with 13 bases separating them. The CDR3 spans 17 residues. Germline V CDR1 and CDR2: MNHEY, SMNVEV (reference sequence). DNA of the CDR3: TGTGCCAGCAGTTTATCGCGCCCGGGGGAGGGGGCCAACGTCCTGACTTTC. Its protein product is CASSLSRPGEGANVLTF. The entire variable domain, with the rest obtained from reference TRBV27 and TRBJ2-6, is as follows: EAQVTQNPRYLITVTGKKLTVTCSQNMNHEYMSWYRQDPGLGLRQIYYSMNVEVTDKGDVPEGYKVSRKEKRNFPLILESPSPNQTSLYFCASSLSRPGEGANVLTFGAGSRLTVL.

The chain joins TRBV4-2 to TRBJ2-3; the match to TRBD2 covers 13 bases. The CDR3 totals 16 residues. Germline CDR1 is LGHNA and CDR2 is YNFKEQ. J gave up 3 bases and V 2 bases, and 2 bases lay outside the gene matches. The CDR3 loop reads CASSQRTSGSTDTQYF. The CDR3 DNA follows: TGTGCCAGCAGCCAACGGACTAGCGGGAGTACAGATACGCAGTATTTT.

The gene calls are TRBV28 and TRBJ1-5; tentatively, D is TRBD1 (5 bases). The CDR3 is made up of 15 amino acids. V lost 3 bases to trimming and J lost 2 bases, with 11 bases between them. Germline V lookup: CDR1 MDHEN, CDR2 SYDVKM. This CDR3 is CASSFGGSGNQPQHF. The CDR3 region has the DNA TGTGCCAGCAGTTTTGGGGGGTCAGGCAATCAGCCCCAGCATTTT.

Regarding this clone: A much larger clone sits a single nucleotide away, making a read error possible. This chain uses TRBV6-4 with TRBJ1-2; no reliable D call. The CDR3 is 12 residues long. Trimming removed 6 bases from V and 4 bases from J, with 9 bases in between. Germline loops: CDR1 MRHNA, CDR2 SNTAGT. The chain's CDR3 is CASSPDGYGYTF. CDR3 nucleotide sequence: TGTGCCAGCAGCCCGGACGGCTATGGCTACACCTTC.

The chain combines TRBV5-1 with TRBJ2-3; D is undetermined. The V end was cut by 4 bases, the J end by 2 bases, with 17 bases between. Germline V gene sequence: CDR1 SGHRS, CDR2 YFSETQ. The CDR3 is 16 amino acids. The CDR3 DNA reads as TGCGCCAGCAGCACTGGAGTAGTAGCTACCACAGATACGCAGTATTTT. This codes for CASSTGVVATTDTQYF. Together with reference TRBV5-1 and TRBJ2-3, the CDR3 gives the full variable domain: KAGVTQTPRYLIKTRGQQVTLSCSPISGHRSVSWYQQTPGQGLQFLFEYFSETQRNKGNFPGRFSGRQFSNSRSEMNVSTLELGDSALYLCASSTGVVATTDTQYFGPGTRLTVL.

Comments on this clone: The sample carries other DNA sequences with the same CDR3. V usage is TRBV18 and J usage is TRBJ2-7; 7 nucleotides align to TRBD2. Germline V lookup: CDR1 KGHSH, CDR2 LQKENI. After removal of 3 bases from V and 4 bases from J, the junction contained 3 bases not matched to a gene. The CDR3 extends over 13 amino acids. This CDR3 is CASSPTAGYEQYF. The DNA for the CDR3 is TGTGCCAGCTCACCCACAGCGGGGTACGAGCAGTACTTC.

Only one count was recorded for this clone. The chain combines TRBV6-5 with TRBJ2-5, with TRBD2 matching 7 bases. Germline V CDR1 and CDR2: MNHEY, SVGAGI. V trimming: 4 bases; J trimming: 4 bases; junction bases outside the gene matches: 9. The CDR3 contains 15 residues. This CDR3 reads CASSLGTNGPETQYF. DNA of the CDR3: TGTGCCAGCAGTTTGGGGACTAATGGGCCAGAGACCCAGTACTTC.

V usage is TRBV28 and J usage is TRBJ2-1, with D perhaps matching TRBD1 (6 bases). With 5 bases removed from V and 8 bases from J, the gap between germline ends came to 10 bases. The length of the CDR3 is 12 residues. The germline V gene has CDR1 MDHEN and CDR2 SYDVKM. The CDR3, as DNA: TGTGCCAGCAGTACCTCAGGGGATGAGCAGTTCTTC. As protein: CASSTSGDEQFF.

The CDR3: CASSPRGSGDTDTQYF. The CDR3, as DNA: TGTGCCAGCTCACCGCGGGGGAGTGGGGACACAGATACGCAGTATTTT. The rearrangement uses TRBV18 and TRBJ2-3, with 7 bases lining up with TRBD2. CDR3 size: 16 residues. Germline CDR1 is KGHSH and CDR2 is LQKENI. V was pared by 3 bases and J by 2 bases, with 8 bases of the junction left unmatched. The whole variable domain, filled in from reference TRBV18 and TRBJ2-3, reads NAGVMQNPRHLVRRRGQEARLRCSPMKGHSHVYWYRQLPEEGLKFMVYLQKENIIDESGMPKERFSAEFPKEGPSILRIQQVVRGDSAAYFCASSPRGSGDTDTQYFGPGTRLTVL.

The chain is built from TRBV7-9 and TRBJ1-1; no reliable D call. The CDR3 has 15 residues. Germline values: CDR1 SEHNR, CDR2 FQNEAQ (reference sequence). Trimming took 3 bases from V and 0 from J, leaving 11 bases between them. This chain's CDR3 is CASSLRREMNTEAFF. The CDR3 DNA reads as TGTGCCAGCAGCTTGCGGCGTGAGATGAACACTGAAGCTTTCTTT.

With regard to this clone: Its ends do not fully match the called genes, so a read error is possible. The chain combines TRBV7-9 with TRBJ2-7; 7 nucleotides align to TRBD2. The CDR3 consists of 15 residues. Germline V gives CDR1 SEHNR, CDR2 FQNEAQ (reference sequence). In nucleotides, the CDR3 is TGTGCCAGCAGCGCGCCAAGCGGGAACTCCTACGGGCAGTACTTC. Its translation: CASSAPSGNSYGQYF.

J is TRBJ1-5 and V is TRBV19; D remains unclear. The CDR3 contains 13 residues. Trimming left V 5 bases short and J 3 bases short, with 8 bases between. The germline CDR1 and CDR2 sequences are LNHDA and SQIVND (reference sequence). CDR3 sequence (DNA): TGTGCCAGTAGTGGGCAGTACAATCAGCCCCAGCATTTT. This translates into CASSGQYNQPQHF.

The chain has TRBV11-2 and TRBJ1-6, with a possible D match to TRBD1 (5 bases). The CDR3 sequence is 17 residues long. Germline-derived CDR1 and CDR2 are SGHAT and FQNNGV. Deletions cut 0 bases from V and 7 bases from J, with 16 bases between. CDR3 sequence reads: CASSLDPGGGDNSPLHF. The CDR3 DNA follows: TGTGCCAGCAGCTTAGACCCCGGGGGAGGAGACAATTCACCCCTCCACTTT.

This chain connects TRBV9 to TRBJ1-2; 9 bases are shared with TRBD1. This CDR3 is 17 amino acids long. Germline values: CDR1 SGDLS, CDR2 YYNGEE. J gave up 2 bases and V 2 bases, and 10 bases lay outside the gene matches. Here the CDR3 reads CASSVSPNGQGNYGYTF. The CDR3 coding sequence is TGTGCCAGCAGCGTCTCACCCAATGGACAGGGGAACTATGGCTACACCTTC.

The chain joins TRBV7-9 to TRBJ2-7; possible D gene TRBD1, 6 bases. This CDR3 contains 14 residues. V was pared by 4 bases and J by 3 bases, with 13 bases between. CDR1 SEHNR and CDR2 FQNEAQ come from the germline V gene (reference sequence). In DNA form, the CDR3 reads TGTGCCAGCAGCTCCTTCCGGGACAACTACGAGCAGTACTTC. Amino acids: CASSSFRDNYEQYF.

A remark on this clone: Different DNA sequences within this sample yield the same CDR3. The V call is TRBV5-4, the J call TRBJ2-7, with D perhaps TRBD2 (5 bases). The length of the CDR3 is 15 residues. The V and J ends lost 0 bases and 0 bases respectively, with 10 bases between them. Germline V gene sequence: CDR1 SGHNT, CDR2 YYREEE (reference sequence). The CDR3 here is CASSLGAVSSYEQYF. The CDR3 region has the DNA TGTGCCAGCAGCTTGGGAGCGGTAAGCTCCTACGAGCAGTACTTC. Combining the CDR3 with reference TRBV5-4 and TRBJ2-7 gives the whole variable domain ETGVTQSPTHLIKTRGQQVTLRCSSQSGHNTVSWYQQALGQGPQFIFQYYREEENGRGNFPPRFSGLQFPNYSSELNVNALELDDSALYLCASSLGAVSSYEQYFGPGTRLTVT.